Reported below is one T cell receptor (beta chain). Its antigen is not identified. Other DNA sequences in this sample translate to the same CDR3. This CDR3 spans 14 amino acids. V was shortened by 5 bases and J by 5 bases, with 15 bases between the two germline ends. Germline V gene data show CDR1 as LNHDA and CDR2 as SQIVND (reference sequence). Clones were sequenced by immunoSEQ multiplex PCR, and TCRdb holds only the in-frame ones, with some missing. The table includes 70,000 to 95,000 clones, 85% to 90% detected once. The data are from a study of OX40 agonist ivuxolimab in advanced cancers. Study-level information: With a range of roughly 20 to 85, age averaged about 58 years, and roughly 80% were male. Three patients responded partially, comprising one with hepatocellular carcinoma and two with cutaneous melanoma. The study's findings and limits: Antigen specificity was not determined for the expanded peripheral T cells.

This receptor was identified in an adult with an advanced solid tumor such as melanoma, head and neck, liver or kidney cancer. Sequencing was performed on CD4+ or CD8+ T cells sorted from blood, taken in a trial of the OX40 agonist ivuxolimab. This rearrangement joins TRBV19 to TRBJ1-1; D gene ambiguous. The CDR3 nucleotides are TGTGCCAGTAGTGCTTACGGGCCGAATACTGAAGCTTTCTTT. Amino acid sequence: CASSAYGPNTEAFF.